Following are 29 T cell receptor beta chains from one sample sequenced in a study of CD8 T cells in ankylosing spondylitis. TCRdb re-called the 5' RACE reads through MiXCR, storing one row per CDR3 protein. Among fewer than 450,000 distinct CDR3 sequences listed, 17% were seen once. Regarding the study as a whole: There was a TCR beta motif, made of fewer than 10 highly homologous variants, that appeared characteristic of ankylosing spondylitis blood.

These receptors lack a known antigen. Sequenced material: blood, either unsorted or a sorted T cell fraction (not recorded which). The receptor set was obtained from a male donor with ankylosing spondylitis.

The CDR3 spells CASSLGTSGSRANTDTQYF. The CDR3 bases are TGTGCCAGCAGCTTGGGGACTAGCGGTTCTCGTGCGAACACAGATACGCAGTATTTT. The chain combines TRBV11-1 with TRBJ2-3, with TRBD2 matching over 11 bases. Per the germline V gene, CDR1 is SGHAT and CDR2 is FQDESV (reference sequence). V dropped 3 bases and J dropped 2; count of bases not matched to a gene: 13. The CDR3 extends over 19 amino acids.

DNA of the CDR3: TGTGCCAGCATGGCTCGCCTTCTTGGTCATGAGACCCAGTACTTC. Encoded protein: CASMARLLGHETQYF. The rearrangement joins TRBV11-2 to TRBJ2-5; D ambiguous. The germline gives CDR1 SGHAT, CDR2 FQNNGV. The V end was cut by 7 bases, the J end by 5 bases, with 20 bases between. The CDR3 totals 15 residues.

A few counts support this clonotype. This chain joins TRBV29-1 and TRBJ1-2; TRBD1 aligns across 8 bases. Germline lookup yields CDR1 SQVTM and CDR2 ANQGSEA. This CDR3 is 11 amino acids long. Unmatched junction bases numbered 6, after V lost 8 bases and J lost 7 bases. CDR3 residues: CSSTGASGYTF. CDR3 nucleotides: TGCAGCTCGACAGGGGCGAGTGGCTACACCTTC.

Regarding this clonotype: Germline is not matched at one junction end, which may reflect a read error. The chain is built from TRBV6-1 and TRBJ2-1; TRBD1 matches 9 bases. Germline CDR1 MNHNS, CDR2 SASEGT. CDR3 length: 16 amino acids. CDR3 loop: CASSEARDRVRSEEFF. CDR3 nucleotide sequence: TGTGCCAGCAGTGAAGCGCGGGACAGGGTAAGGAGTGAGGAGTTCTTC.

This clonotype was seen more than once but under ten times. The CDR3 DNA reads as TGTGCCAGCAGCCAGGGGGTACAGGGGATGGGCGAGCAGTACTTC. Translating it yields CASSQGVQGMGEQYF. This chain joins TRBV9 and TRBJ2-7, with 7 bases aligning to TRBD1. The germline CDR1 and CDR2 sequences are SGDLS and YYNGEE. V shed 4 bases and J 6 bases; nucleotides not matched to a gene: 13. The CDR3 runs 15 residues. The complete variable domain, with remaining parts taken from reference TRBV9 and TRBJ2-7, reads DSGVTQTPKHLITATGQRVTLRCSPRSGDLSVYWYQQSLDQGLQFLIQYYNGEERAKGNILERFSAQQFPDLHSELNLSSLELGDSALYFCASSQGVQGMGEQYFGPGTRLTVT.

This sequence joins TRBV12-3 or TRBV12-4 and TRBJ1-1, with 10 bases that match TRBD1. Losses at the gene ends were 5 bases for V and 4 bases for J; bases not matched to a gene: 4. The CDR3 is 14 residues long. The CDR3 region has the DNA TGTGCCAGCAGTGGGGACAGGGGCGGCACTGAAGCTTTCTTT. This translates into CASSGDRGGTEAFF.

The chain is built from TRBV18 and TRBJ2-4, with 8 bases fitting TRBD2. This CDR3 has 15 residues. The V gene end was trimmed by 4 bases and the J gene end by 1 base; junction bases not matched to a gene: 3. Per germline, CDR1 KGHSH and CDR2 LQKENI. Written as DNA, the CDR3 is TGTGCCAGCTCACATAGCGGGACCGCCAAAAACATTCAGTACTTC. Amino acids: CASSHSGTAKNIQYF.

Only a few counts were recorded for this clonotype. V usage is TRBV20-1 and J usage is TRBJ2-5; TRBD2 is a possible D gene (6 bases). The V gene lost 1 base and the J gene lost 5 bases, with 11 bases spanning the gap. Germline values: CDR1 DFQATT, CDR2 SNEGSKA (reference sequence). This CDR3 region has 13 residues. CDR3 nucleotide sequence: TGCAGTGCTAGAGCCTCGGGGGTGGAGACCCAGTACTTC. Its protein is CSARASGVETQYF.

This clonotype has only a few counts. DNA for the CDR3: TGTGCCAGCAGTGACCGCTACAATGAGCAGTTCTTC. This gives the protein CASSDRYNEQFF. The J gene is TRBJ2-1, the V gene TRBV25-1; D not certain. Germline V lookup: CDR1 MGHDK, CDR2 SYGVNS. CDR3 size: 12 residues. The V end lost 3 bases, the J end lost 3 bases, and 3 bases lay between the germline ends.

The rearrangement links TRBV6-1 to TRBJ1-1; 9 bases fit TRBD1. CDR1 MNHNS and CDR2 SASEGT come from the germline V gene. This CDR3 has 14 residues. The ends lost 7 bases at V and 3 bases at J; junction bases unmatched: 6. The DNA of the CDR3 is TGTGCCAGCACCATACAGGGGGCCGACACTGAAGCTTTCTTT. It is translated as CASTIQGADTEAFF.

This clonotype was recorded a few times. This CDR3 is CASSPPSLGTLQETQYF. The DNA for the CDR3 is TGTGCCAGCAGCCCCCCCTCCCTCGGGACTCTTCAAGAGACCCAGTACTTC. The chain has TRBV9 and TRBJ2-5, with D maybe TRBD2 (6 bases). Germline values: CDR1 SGDLS, CDR2 YYNGEE. This CDR3 is built from 17 residues. Trimming shortened V by 4 bases and J by 2 bases, and 21 bases separated the two germline ends.

J is TRBJ1-1 and V is TRBV5-1, with D maybe TRBD1 (5 bases). Germline V gene sequence: CDR1 SGHRS, CDR2 YFSETQ. V dropped 7 bases and J dropped 4 bases, with 17 bases sitting between them. The CDR3 consists of 14 residues. This CDR3 reads CASCQRRGGTEAFF. Written as DNA, the CDR3 is TGCGCCAGCTGCCAACGACGGGGGGGCACTGAAGCTTTCTTT.

The gene calls are TRBV9 and TRBJ2-3, with D possibly being TRBD2 (6 bases). Trimming shortened V by 3 bases and J by 3 bases, and 17 bases separated the two germline ends. Looked up from germline, CDR1 is SGDLS and CDR2 is YYNGEE. CDR3 size: 16 residues. The CDR3 sequence: CASSAGTSAGTDTQYF. The CDR3 DNA is TGTGCCAGCAGCGCCGGGACGTCGGCGGGGACAGATACGCAGTATTTT.

This chain uses TRBV2 with TRBJ1-6; D unclear. Deletions cut 3 bases from V and 6 bases from J, with 3 bases between. This CDR3 is 12 amino acids long. In germline, CDR1 is SNHLY, CDR2 FYNNEI. The CDR3 DNA sequence: TGTGCCAGCAGTGACACTAATTCACCCCTCCACTTT. This codes for CASSDTNSPLHF.

This clonotype was detected only a few times. The chain recombines TRBV7-8 with TRBJ2-7; TRBD1 matches 9 bases. J gave up 3 bases and V 1 base, and 4 bases lay outside the gene matches. CDR1 and CDR2 from the germline V gene are SGHVS and FQNEAQ. The CDR3 loop spans 15 amino acids. The CDR3 here is CASSLGWDRDYEQYF. DNA of the CDR3: TGTGCCAGCAGCTTAGGTTGGGACAGGGACTACGAGCAGTACTTC.

This clonotype was counted between two and nine times. This chain uses TRBV6-5 with TRBJ2-7, with 10 bases lining up with TRBD1. Germline CDR1 is MNHEY and CDR2 is SVGAGI. This CDR3 is 15 amino acids long. V shed 4 bases, J shed 10 bases, and the junction held 13 bases outside the gene matches. The CDR3 DNA reads TGTGCCAGCAGTTCAAGCTTCGGACAGGGGGTTAATCAGTACTTC. It yields the protein CASSSSFGQGVNQYF.

This rearrangement joins TRBV18 to TRBJ2-7, with no clear D. The CDR3 extends over 14 amino acids. Trimming removed 2 bases from V and 0 bases from J, with 8 bases in between. Germline V gives CDR1 KGHSH, CDR2 LQKENI. The CDR3 here is CASSPSTDSYEQYF. CDR3 bases: TGTGCCAGCTCACCATCCACAGACTCCTACGAGCAGTACTTC.

This clonotype was detected a few times. The chain joins TRBV24-1 to TRBJ2-7, with a weak D call TRBD2 (5 bases). The CDR3 has 13 residues. Germline V gene lookup returns CDR1 KGHDR and CDR2 SFDVKD. Trimming left V 6 bases short and J 0 bases short, with 8 bases between. As DNA, the CDR3 is TGTGCCACCAGTAGGGAGAGCTCCTACGAGCAGTACTTC. The encoded protein is CATSRESSYEQYF.

The CDR3 loop reads CSARLPGSRYEQYF. In DNA form, the CDR3 reads TGCAGTGCTAGGCTCCCCGGGAGTCGGTACGAGCAGTACTTC. This sequence joins TRBV20-1 and TRBJ2-7; D is possibly TRBD2 (6 bases). The CDR3 is 14 residues long. The germline CDR1 and CDR2 sequences are DFQATT and SNEGSKA (reference sequence). V was clipped by 3 bases and J by 4 bases, with 16 bases between them.

This chain joins TRBV7-2 and TRBJ2-2, with D perhaps matching TRBD2 (5 bases). With 0 bases removed from V and 6 bases from J, the gap between germline ends came to 20 bases. CDR1 and CDR2 (germline): SGHTA, FQGNSA. This CDR3 has 18 amino acids. This chain's CDR3 is CASSLATHSPLGAGELFF. The CDR3 nucleotides read TGTGCCAGCAGCTTAGCGACCCATTCTCCTTTGGGAGCCGGGGAGCTGTTTTTT.

This clonotype was observed a few times. This sequence joins TRBV11-3 and TRBJ1-6, with no clear D. Germline V gene data show CDR1 as SGHNT and CDR2 as YENEEA. The V end lost 5 bases, the J end lost 6 bases, and 11 bases lay between the germline ends. CDR3 length: 14 amino acids. CDR3 DNA sequence: TGTGCCAGCAGCGAAGGACGGAGTAATTCACCCCTCCACTTT. Its translation is CASSEGRSNSPLHF. Using reference TRBV11-3 and TRBJ1-6 for the parts outside the CDR3, the full variable domain is EAGVVQSPRYKIIEKKQPVAFWCNPISGHNTLYWYLQNLGQGPELLIRYENEEAVDDSQLPKDRFSAERLKGVDSTLKIQPAELGDSAVYLCASSEGRSNSPLHFGNGTRLTVT.

The rearrangement uses TRBV15 and TRBJ1-2; weak D call: TRBD1 (6 bases). Germline loops: CDR1 LNHNV, CDR2 YYDKDF (reference sequence). The V end lost 0 bases, the J end lost 4 bases, and 21 bases lay between the germline ends. CDR3 length equals 18 residues. The CDR3 DNA reads TGTGCCACCAGCAGAGACTTCCCCAACACAGGGTCCAGCTATGGCTACACCTTC. Translation: CATSRDFPNTGSSYGYTF.

This clonotype was picked up a small number of times. The rearrangement uses TRBV9 and TRBJ2-7; possible D gene TRBD2, 5 bases. The CDR3 is made up of 14 amino acids. Germline V gene lookup returns CDR1 SGDLS and CDR2 YYNGEE. V lost 3 bases and J 2 bases, leaving 12 bases between the germline ends. CDR3 residues: CASSGGLSPYEQYF. For the CDR3, the DNA is TGTGCCAGCAGCGGAGGACTCTCCCCCTACGAGCAGTACTTC.

This chain joins TRBV12-3 or TRBV12-4 and TRBJ1-2; a weak D match, TRBD1 (6 bases). V was pared by 7 bases and J by 4 bases, with 31 bases between. The CDR3 is 19 amino acids. The CDR3 region is CASTHLSATGQVFAYGYTF. CDR3 in DNA: TGTGCCAGCACTCACCTATCCGCGACAGGCCAGGTATTCGCCTATGGCTACACCTTC.

This clonotype appeared many times. The chain employs TRBV4-1 and TRBJ2-3, with 7 positions matching TRBD1. The CDR3 covers 16 residues. The V gene end was trimmed by 1 base and the J gene end by 2 bases; junction bases not matched to a gene: 6. Germline V CDR1 and CDR2: MGHRA, YSYEKL. CDR3 nucleotides: TGCGCCAGCAGCCAAGCTAAGGGGGCAGTCACAGATACGCAGTATTTT. This encodes CASSQAKGAVTDTQYF.

The table lists this clonotype with a few counts. V usage is TRBV7-6 and J usage is TRBJ1-3, with unresolved D. Germline lookup yields CDR1 SGHVS and CDR2 FNYEAQ. The CDR3 is made up of 16 amino acids. Trimming shortened V by 0 bases and J by 0 bases, and 9 bases separated the two germline ends. The CDR3 sequence: CASSLAVGHSGNTIYF. For the CDR3, the DNA is TGTGCCAGCAGCTTAGCCGTGGGCCACTCTGGAAACACCATATATTTT.

This clonotype was observed at least ten times. The V and J genes are TRBV29-1 and TRBJ2-5, with a tentative D call TRBD1 (5 bases). There are 11 residues in the CDR3. The germline gives CDR1 SQVTM, CDR2 ANQGSEA. V was clipped by 4 bases and J by 3 bases, with 6 bases between them. Here the CDR3 DNA reads TGCAGCGTTGGACAGAAAGAGACCCAGTACTTC. It specifies CSVGQKETQYF.

At least ten counts were recorded for this clonotype. The chain joins TRBV28 to TRBJ2-7; 8 bases match TRBD1. J gave up 1 base and V 7 bases, and 12 bases lay outside the gene matches. CDR3 length equals 16 residues. Germline V CDR1 and CDR2: MDHEN, SYDVKM. CDR3 bases: TGTGCCAGCATCTCAGGGACAGGACAGGGATCCTACGAGCAGTACTTC. It yields the protein CASISGTGQGSYEQYF. The full variable domain, its missing parts supplied by reference TRBV28 and TRBJ2-7, is DVKVTQSSRYLVKRTGEKVFLECVQDMDHENMFWYRQDPGLGLRLIYFSYDVKMKEKGDIPEGYSVSREKKERFSLILESASTNQTSMYLCASISGTGQGSYEQYFGPGTRLTVT.

This clonotype has just a few counts. The CDR3 bases are TGTGCCAGCAGCCACCCCCCGCGGATCTACGAGCAGTACTTC. Its protein is CASSHPPRIYEQYF. The chain uses TRBV11-3 and TRBJ2-7; no reliable D call. Trimming removed 5 bases from V and 3 bases from J, with 14 bases in between. Germline V gives CDR1 SGHNT, CDR2 YENEEA. This CDR3 has 14 amino acids.